This T cell receptor beta chain came from a study of T cell responses to AZD1222 COVID-19 vaccine. Study findings and constraints: The breadth and depth of Spike-specific TCRs increased once two AZD1222 doses had been given. Reports indicate that nearly half of spike-specific TCRs are directed at unmutated variant regions.

Sequencing used immunoSEQ multiplex PCR; TCRdb keeps in-frame clones, though not all of them. The table has some 130,000 clones, around 90% seen once; the top ten hold roughly 1.5%. As for this clone: Its antigen is unknown.

Germline assignment: CDR1 MDHEN and CDR2 SYDVKM. The CDR3 runs 14 residues. The germline V and J ends were trimmed by 5 bases and 1 base, with 12 bases remaining between them. This rearrangement joins TRBV28 to TRBJ2-7, with D perhaps TRBD2 (5 bases). The sample consisted of peripheral blood, taken on day 0 of AZD1222 vaccination. The source is an adult in good health. The CDR3 reads CASSRRGFSYEQYF. The CDR3 nucleotides are TGTGCCAGCAGTCGAAGAGGGTTTTCCTACGAGCAGTACTTC.